This paragraph covers one T cell receptor (beta chain) sequence. Its antigen is still unknown. This record comes from a study of cytotoxic CD8 clonotypes in ibrutinib-treated CLL. Study information: Response sampling took place at median approximately 11 months of treatment, range 6 to 36.

Whole-study findings and limits: Sustained-remission patients were sampled at different times than progressing patients were.

Some clones are missing from TCRdb's copy, which holds only in-frame ones; the method was immunoSEQ multiplex PCR. This sample has approximately 120,000 clones, with 58% found just once. The source of this sequence is a human donor with chronic lymphocytic leukemia. Sequenced material: PBMCs, taken after 24 months of ibrutinib treatment.

CDR3 residues: CASSEERGGWEKLFF. The CDR3 bases are TGTGCCAGCAGTGAAGAGAGAGGGGGTTGGGAAAAACTGTTTTTT. The rearrangement joins TRBV2 to TRBJ1-4, with a weak D call TRBD1 (6 bases). CDR1 is SNHLY and CDR2 is FYNNEI in the germline V gene. The CDR3 runs 15 residues. Trimming took off 1 base at V and 8 bases at J, with 14 bases between the two ends.